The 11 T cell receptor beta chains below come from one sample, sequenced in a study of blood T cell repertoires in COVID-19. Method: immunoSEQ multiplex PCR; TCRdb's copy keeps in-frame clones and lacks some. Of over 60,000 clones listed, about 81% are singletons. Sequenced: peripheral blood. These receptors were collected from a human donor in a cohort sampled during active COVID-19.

The CDR3 here is CASSYVASTDTQYF. The CDR3 DNA reads TGTGCCAGCAGTTACGTAGCAAGCACAGATACGCAGTATTTT. V usage is TRBV6-6 and J usage is TRBJ2-3; the D is unclear. Germline V gives CDR1 MNHNY, CDR2 SVGAGI (reference sequence). The V gene lost 2 bases and the J gene lost 0 bases, with 6 bases spanning the gap. This CDR3 is 14 amino acids long.

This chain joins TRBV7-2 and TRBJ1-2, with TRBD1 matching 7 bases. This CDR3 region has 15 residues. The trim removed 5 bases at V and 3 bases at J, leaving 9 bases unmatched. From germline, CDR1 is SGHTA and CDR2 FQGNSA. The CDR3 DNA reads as TGTGCCAGCAGCCGTGACAGGGCGGCCGACTATGGCTACACCTTC. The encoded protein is CASSRDRAADYGYTF.

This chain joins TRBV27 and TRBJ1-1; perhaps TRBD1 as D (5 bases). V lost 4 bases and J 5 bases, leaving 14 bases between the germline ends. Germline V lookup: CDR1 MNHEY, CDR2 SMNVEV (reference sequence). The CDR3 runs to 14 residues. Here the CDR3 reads CASSSRGSNTEAFF. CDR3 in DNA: TGTGCCAGCAGTTCTCGGGGGAGCAATACTGAAGCTTTCTTT.

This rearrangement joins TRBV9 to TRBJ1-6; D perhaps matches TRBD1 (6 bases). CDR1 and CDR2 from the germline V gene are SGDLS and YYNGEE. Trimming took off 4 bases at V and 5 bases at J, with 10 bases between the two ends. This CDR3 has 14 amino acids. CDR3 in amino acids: CASSKGGDNSPLHF. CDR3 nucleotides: TGTGCCAGCAGCAAGGGGGGGGATAATTCACCCCTCCACTTT. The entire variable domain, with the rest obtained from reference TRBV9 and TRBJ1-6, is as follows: DSGVTQTPKHLITATGQRVTLRCSPRSGDLSVYWYQQSLDQGLQFLIQYYNGEERAKGNILERFSAQQFPDLHSELNLSSLELGDSALYFCASSKGGDNSPLHFGNGTRLTVT.

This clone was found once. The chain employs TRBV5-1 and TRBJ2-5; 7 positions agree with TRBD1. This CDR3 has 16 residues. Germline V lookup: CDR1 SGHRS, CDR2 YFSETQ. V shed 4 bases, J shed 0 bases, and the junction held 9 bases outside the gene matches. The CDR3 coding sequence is TGCGCCAGCAGCGGCTGGGACAGAGATTACCAAGAGACCCAGTACTTC. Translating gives CASSGWDRDYQETQYF.

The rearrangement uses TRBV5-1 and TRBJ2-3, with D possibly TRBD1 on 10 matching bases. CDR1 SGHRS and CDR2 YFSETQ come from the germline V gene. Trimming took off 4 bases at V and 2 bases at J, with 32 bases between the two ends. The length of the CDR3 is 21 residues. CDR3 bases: TGCGCCAGCAGCCGGTCCCCGGGACAGGGGCTGGCGGGAGGGCCCACAGATACGCAGTATTTT. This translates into CASSRSPGQGLAGGPTDTQYF. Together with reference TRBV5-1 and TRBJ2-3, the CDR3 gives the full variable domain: KAGVTQTPRYLIKTRGQQVTLSCSPISGHRSVSWYQQTPGQGLQFLFEYFSETQRNKGNFPGRFSGRQFSNSRSEMNVSTLELGDSALYLCASSRSPGQGLAGGPTDTQYFGPGTRLTVL.

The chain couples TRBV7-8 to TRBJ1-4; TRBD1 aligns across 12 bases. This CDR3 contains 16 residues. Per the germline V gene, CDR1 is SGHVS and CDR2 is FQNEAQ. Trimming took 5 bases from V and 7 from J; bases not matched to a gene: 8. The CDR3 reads CASSRDRGRTGEKLFF. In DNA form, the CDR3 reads TGTGCCAGCAGCCGGGACAGGGGGCGGACCGGTGAAAAACTGTTTTTT.

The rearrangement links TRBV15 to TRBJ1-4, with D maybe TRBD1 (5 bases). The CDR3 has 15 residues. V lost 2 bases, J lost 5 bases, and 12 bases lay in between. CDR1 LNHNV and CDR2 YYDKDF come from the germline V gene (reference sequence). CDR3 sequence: CATSRPTALNEKLFF. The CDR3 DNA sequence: TGTGCCACCAGCAGACCGACAGCCCTGAATGAAAAACTGTTTTTT.

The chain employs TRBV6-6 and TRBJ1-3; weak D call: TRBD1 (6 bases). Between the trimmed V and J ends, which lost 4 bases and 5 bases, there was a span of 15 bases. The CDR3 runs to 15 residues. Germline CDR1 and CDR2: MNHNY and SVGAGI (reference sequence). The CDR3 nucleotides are TGTGCCAGCAGTTTAAGAGGGGGATCTAGAAACACCATATATTTT. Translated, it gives CASSLRGGSRNTIYF.

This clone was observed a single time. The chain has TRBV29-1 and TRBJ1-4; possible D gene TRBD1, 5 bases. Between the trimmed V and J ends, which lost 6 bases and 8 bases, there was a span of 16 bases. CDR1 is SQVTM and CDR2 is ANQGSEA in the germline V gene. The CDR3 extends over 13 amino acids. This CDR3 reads CSVLGGGGEKLFF. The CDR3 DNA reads TGCAGCGTGCTCGGGGGTGGAGGGGAAAAACTGTTTTTT.

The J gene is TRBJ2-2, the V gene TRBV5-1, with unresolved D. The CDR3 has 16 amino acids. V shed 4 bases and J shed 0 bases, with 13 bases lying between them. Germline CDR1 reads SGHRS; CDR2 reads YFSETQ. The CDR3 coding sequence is TGCGCCAGCAGCCCCCTAGTAGAGGCGAACACCGGGGAGCTGTTTTTT. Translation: CASSPLVEANTGELFF.